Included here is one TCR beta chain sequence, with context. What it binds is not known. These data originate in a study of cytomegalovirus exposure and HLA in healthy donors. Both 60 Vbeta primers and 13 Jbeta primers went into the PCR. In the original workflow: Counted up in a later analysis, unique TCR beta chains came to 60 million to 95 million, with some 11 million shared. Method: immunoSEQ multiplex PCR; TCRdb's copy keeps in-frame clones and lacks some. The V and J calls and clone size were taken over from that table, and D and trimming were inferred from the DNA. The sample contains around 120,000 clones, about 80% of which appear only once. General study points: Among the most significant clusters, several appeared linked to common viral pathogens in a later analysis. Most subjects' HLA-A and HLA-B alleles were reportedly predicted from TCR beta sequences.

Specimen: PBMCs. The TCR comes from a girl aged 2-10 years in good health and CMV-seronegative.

The CDR3 loop reads CATTTGGASNQPQHF. In DNA, the CDR3 is TGTGCCACCACGACAGGGGGCGCCTCCAATCAGCCCCAGCATTTT. This rearrangement joins TRBV10-3 to TRBJ1-5, with 10 bases matching TRBD1. V trimming: 10 bases; J trimming: 3 bases; junction bases outside the gene matches: 9. CDR3 length: 15 amino acids. Germline lookup yields CDR1 ENHRY and CDR2 SYGVKD.